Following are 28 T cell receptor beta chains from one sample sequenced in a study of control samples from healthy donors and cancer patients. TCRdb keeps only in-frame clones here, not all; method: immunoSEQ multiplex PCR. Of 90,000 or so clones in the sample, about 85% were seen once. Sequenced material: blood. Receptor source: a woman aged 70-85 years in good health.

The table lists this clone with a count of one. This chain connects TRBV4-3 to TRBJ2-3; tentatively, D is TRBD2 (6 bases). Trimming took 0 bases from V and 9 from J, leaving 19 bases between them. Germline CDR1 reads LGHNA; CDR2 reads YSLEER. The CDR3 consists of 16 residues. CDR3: CASSQDGGAISGTQYF. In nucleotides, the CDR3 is TGCGCCAGCAGCCAAGATGGCGGGGCAATCTCCGGAACGCAGTATTTT.

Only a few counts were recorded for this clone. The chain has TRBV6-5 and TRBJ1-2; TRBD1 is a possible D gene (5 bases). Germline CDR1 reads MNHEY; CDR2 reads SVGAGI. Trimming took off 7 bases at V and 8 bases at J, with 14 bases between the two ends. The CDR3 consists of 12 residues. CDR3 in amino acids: CASTGGAGGYTF. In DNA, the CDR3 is TGTGCCAGCACAGGCGGGGCCGGCGGCTACACCTTC.

CDR3 DNA sequence: TGCGCCAGCAGCCACGGTAGGGGAAACGACTACGAGCAGTACTTC. Amino acid sequence: CASSHGRGNDYEQYF. The rearrangement uses TRBV4-1 and TRBJ2-7, with a possible D match to TRBD1 (5 bases). The CDR3 loop spans 15 amino acids. V was pared by 3 bases and J by 3 bases, with 15 bases between. Germline-derived CDR1 and CDR2 are MGHRA and YSYEKL.

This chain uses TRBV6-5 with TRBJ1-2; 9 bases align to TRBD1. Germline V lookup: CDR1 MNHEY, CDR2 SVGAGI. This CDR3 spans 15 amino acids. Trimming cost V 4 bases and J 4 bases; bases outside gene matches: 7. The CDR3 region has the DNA TGTGCCAGCAGTTCAGGGGACAGGGTCCGCTATGGCTACACCTTC. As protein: CASSSGDRVRYGYTF.

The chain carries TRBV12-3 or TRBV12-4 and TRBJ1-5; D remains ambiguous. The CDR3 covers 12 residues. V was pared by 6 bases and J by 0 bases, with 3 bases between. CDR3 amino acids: CASRFSNQPQHF. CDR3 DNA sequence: TGTGCCAGCAGGTTTAGCAATCAGCCCCAGCATTTT.

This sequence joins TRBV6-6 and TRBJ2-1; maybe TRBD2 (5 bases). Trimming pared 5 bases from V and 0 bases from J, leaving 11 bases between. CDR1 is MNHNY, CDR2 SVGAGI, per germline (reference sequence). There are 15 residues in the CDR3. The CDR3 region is CASSAQRTSYNEQFF. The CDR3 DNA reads TGTGCCAGCAGTGCCCAGCGGACCTCCTACAATGAGCAGTTCTTC.

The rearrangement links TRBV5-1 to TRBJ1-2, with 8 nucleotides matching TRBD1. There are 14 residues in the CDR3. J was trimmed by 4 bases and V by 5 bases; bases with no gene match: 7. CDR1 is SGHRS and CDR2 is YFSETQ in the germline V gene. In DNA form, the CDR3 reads TGCGCCAGCAGTTCTGAAGACAGGGGCTATGGCTACACCTTC. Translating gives CASSSEDRGYGYTF.

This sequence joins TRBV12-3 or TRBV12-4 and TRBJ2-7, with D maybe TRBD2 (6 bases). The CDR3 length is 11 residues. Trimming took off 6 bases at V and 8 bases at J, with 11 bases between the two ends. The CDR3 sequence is CASSWREQQYF. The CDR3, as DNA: TGTGCCAGCAGCTGGCGGGAACAGCAGTACTTC.

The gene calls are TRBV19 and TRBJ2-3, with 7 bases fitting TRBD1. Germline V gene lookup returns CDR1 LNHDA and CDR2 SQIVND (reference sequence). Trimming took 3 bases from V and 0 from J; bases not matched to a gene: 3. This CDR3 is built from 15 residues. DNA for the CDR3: TGTGCCAGTAGTATGGGCAGGGGGAGCACAGATACGCAGTATTTT. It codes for CASSMGRGSTDTQYF.

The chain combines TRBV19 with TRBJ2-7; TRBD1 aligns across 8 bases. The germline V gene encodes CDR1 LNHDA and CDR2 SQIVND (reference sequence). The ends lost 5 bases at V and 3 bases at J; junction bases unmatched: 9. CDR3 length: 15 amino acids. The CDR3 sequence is CASSVKGQGFYEQYF. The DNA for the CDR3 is TGTGCCAGTAGTGTTAAAGGACAGGGCTTCTACGAGCAGTACTTC.

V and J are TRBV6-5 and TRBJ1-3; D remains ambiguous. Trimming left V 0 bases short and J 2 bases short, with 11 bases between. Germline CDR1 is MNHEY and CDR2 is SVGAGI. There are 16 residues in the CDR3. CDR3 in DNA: TGTGCCAGCAGTTACTCGGGCGCCCTGGCTGGAAACACCATATATTTT. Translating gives CASSYSGALAGNTIYF.

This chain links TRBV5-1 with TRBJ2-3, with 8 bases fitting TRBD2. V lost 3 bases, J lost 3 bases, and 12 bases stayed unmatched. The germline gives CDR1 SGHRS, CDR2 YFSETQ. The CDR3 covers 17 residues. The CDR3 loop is CASSSGASGSNTDTQYF. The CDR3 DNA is TGCGCCAGCAGCTCGGGAGCTAGCGGGTCCAATACAGATACGCAGTATTTT.

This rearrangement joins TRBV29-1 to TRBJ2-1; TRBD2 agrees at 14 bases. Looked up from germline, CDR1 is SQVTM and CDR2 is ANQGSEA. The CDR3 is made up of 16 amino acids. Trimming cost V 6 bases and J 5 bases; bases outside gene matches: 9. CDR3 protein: CSVGPGTSGRDNEQFF. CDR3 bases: TGCAGCGTGGGCCCCGGGACTAGCGGGAGAGACAATGAGCAGTTCTTC.

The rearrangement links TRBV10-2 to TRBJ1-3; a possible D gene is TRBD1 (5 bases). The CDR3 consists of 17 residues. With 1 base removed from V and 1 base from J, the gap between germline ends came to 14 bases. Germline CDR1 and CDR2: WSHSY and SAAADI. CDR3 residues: CASSELGRGTSGNTIYF. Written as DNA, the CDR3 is TGCGCCAGCAGTGAGTTGGGACGAGGGACGTCTGGAAACACCATATATTTT.

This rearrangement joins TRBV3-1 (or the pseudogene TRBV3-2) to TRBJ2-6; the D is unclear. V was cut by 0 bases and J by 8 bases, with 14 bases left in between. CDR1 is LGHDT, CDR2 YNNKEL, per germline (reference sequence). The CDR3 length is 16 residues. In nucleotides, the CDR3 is TGTGCCAGCAGCCAAGATCTTTCCCTTTCTTCCAACGTCCTGACTTTC. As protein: CASSQDLSLSSNVLTF.

The CDR3 DNA reads TGTGCCAGTAGTCCGACACTATCAACTAATGAAAAACTGTTTTTT. It codes for CASSPTLSTNEKLFF. This chain uses TRBV19 with TRBJ1-4; D unclear. CDR1 LNHDA and CDR2 SQIVND come from the germline V gene (reference sequence). V lost 5 bases and J 0 bases, leaving 10 bases between the germline ends. This CDR3 region has 15 residues.

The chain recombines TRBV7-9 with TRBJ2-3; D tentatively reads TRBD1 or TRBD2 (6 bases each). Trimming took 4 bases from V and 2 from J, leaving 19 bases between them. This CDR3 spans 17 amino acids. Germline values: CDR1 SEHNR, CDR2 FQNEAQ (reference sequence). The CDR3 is CASSSGGWGKYTDTQYF. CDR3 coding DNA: TGTGCCAGCAGCTCCGGGGGCTGGGGGAAATACACAGATACGCAGTATTTT.

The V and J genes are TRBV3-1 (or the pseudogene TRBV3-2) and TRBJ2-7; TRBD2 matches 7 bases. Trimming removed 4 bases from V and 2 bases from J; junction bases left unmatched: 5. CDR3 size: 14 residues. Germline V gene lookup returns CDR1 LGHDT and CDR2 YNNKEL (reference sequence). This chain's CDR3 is CASSRSGRPYEQYF. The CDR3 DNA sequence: TGTGCCAGCAGCCGTAGCGGGCGTCCCTACGAGCAGTACTTC.

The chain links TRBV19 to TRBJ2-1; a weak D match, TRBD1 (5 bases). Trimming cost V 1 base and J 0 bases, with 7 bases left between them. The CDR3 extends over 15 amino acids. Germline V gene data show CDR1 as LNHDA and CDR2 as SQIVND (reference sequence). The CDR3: CASSIGGHSYNEQFF. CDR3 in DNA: TGTGCCAGTAGTATAGGGGGCCACTCCTACAATGAGCAGTTCTTC.

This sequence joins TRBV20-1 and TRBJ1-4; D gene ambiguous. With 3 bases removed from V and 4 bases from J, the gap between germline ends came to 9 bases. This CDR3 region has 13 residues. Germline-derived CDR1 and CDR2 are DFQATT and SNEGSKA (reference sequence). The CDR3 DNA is TGCAGTGCTAGTCTCGGCTTTAATGAAAAACTGTTTTTT. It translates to CSASLGFNEKLFF.

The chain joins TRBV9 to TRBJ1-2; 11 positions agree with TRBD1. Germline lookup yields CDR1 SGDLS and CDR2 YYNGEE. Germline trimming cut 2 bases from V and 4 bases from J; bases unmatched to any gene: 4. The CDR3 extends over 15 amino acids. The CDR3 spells CASSVGQGAVYGYTF. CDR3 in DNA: TGTGCCAGCAGCGTCGGACAGGGGGCTGTCTATGGCTACACCTTC.

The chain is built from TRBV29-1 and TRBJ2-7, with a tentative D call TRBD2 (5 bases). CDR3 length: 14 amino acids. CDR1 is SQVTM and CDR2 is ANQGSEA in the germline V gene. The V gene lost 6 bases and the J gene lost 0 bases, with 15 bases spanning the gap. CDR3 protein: CSVLTTSSSYEQYF. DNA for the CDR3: TGCAGCGTCCTGACTACTTCGAGCTCCTACGAGCAGTACTTC.

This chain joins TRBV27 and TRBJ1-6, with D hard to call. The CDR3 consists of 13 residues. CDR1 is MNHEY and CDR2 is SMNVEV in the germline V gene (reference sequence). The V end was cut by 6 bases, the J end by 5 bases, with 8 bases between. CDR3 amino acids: CASRGSHNSPLHF. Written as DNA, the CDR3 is TGTGCCAGCAGGGGTTCCCATAATTCACCCCTCCACTTT.

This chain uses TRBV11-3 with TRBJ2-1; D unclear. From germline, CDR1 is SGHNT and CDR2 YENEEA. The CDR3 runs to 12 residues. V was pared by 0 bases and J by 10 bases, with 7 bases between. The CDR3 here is CASSLDLREQFF. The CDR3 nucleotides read TGTGCCAGCAGCTTAGATCTAAGAGAGCAGTTCTTC.

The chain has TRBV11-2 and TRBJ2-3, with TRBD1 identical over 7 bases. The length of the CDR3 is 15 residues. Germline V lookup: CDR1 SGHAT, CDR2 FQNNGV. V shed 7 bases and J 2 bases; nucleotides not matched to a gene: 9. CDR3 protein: CASTPGQSNTDTQYF. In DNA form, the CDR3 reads TGTGCCAGCACCCCGGGACAGTCGAACACAGATACGCAGTATTTT.

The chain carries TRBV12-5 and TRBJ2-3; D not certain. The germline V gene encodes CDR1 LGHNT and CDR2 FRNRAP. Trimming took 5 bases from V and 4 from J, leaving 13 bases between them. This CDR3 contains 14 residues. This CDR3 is CASGPPSPPDTQYF. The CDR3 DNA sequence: TGTGCTAGTGGTCCCCCCAGCCCCCCAGATACGCAGTATTTT. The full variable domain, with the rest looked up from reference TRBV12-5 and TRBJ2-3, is DARVTQTPRHKVTEMGQEVTMRCQPILGHNTVFWYRQTMMQGLELLAYFRNRAPLDDSGMPKDRFSAEMPDATLATLKIQPSEPRDSAVYFCASGPPSPPDTQYFGPGTRLTVL.

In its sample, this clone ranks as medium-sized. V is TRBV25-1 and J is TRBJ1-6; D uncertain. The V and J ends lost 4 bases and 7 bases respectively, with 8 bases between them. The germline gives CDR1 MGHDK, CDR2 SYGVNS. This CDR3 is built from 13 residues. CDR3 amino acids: CASSGYMNSPLHF. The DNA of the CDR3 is TGTGCCAGCAGTGGGTATATGAATTCACCCCTCCACTTT.

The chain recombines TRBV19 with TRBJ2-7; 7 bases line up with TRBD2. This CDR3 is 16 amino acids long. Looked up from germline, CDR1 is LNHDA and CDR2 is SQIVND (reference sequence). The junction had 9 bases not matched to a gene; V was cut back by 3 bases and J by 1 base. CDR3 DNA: TGTGCCAGTAGTATCGGTCTGGGGAGGGCATCCTACGAGCAGTACTTC. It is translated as CASSIGLGRASYEQYF.